These 9 T cell receptor beta chains were all obtained from the same sample, sequenced in a study of cytomegalovirus exposure and HLA in healthy donors (dated 2017 in TCRdb). Libraries were made using the immunoSEQ multiplex PCR assay. The multiplex PCR relied on a mix of 60 forward primers for TCR Vbeta segments and 13 reverse primers for TCR Jbeta segments. TCRdb took this table from immuneACCESS and kept in-frame rearrangements with V and J called. Such tables lack part of the clones; where checked against another copy, unresolved V genes explain under half of the gap, and the rest is unexplained. Recorded for this sample are 85,000 to 100,000 clones; 64% of them occurred a single time. Of the sample, 3% to 3.5% is held by the ten largest clones. The sample was PBMCs. The receptors were sampled from a man aged 55 to 69 in good health and CMV-seronegative.

This clone turned up a few times. The V call is TRBV6-6, the J call TRBJ1-4; D is ambiguous. The length of the CDR3 is 13 residues. Looked up from germline, CDR1 is MNHNY and CDR2 is SVGAGI (reference sequence). V shed 4 bases and J shed 5 bases, with 8 bases lying between them. CDR3 sequence (DNA): TGTGCCAGCAGTTCAGGCTTAAATGAAAAACTGTTTTTT. Amino acid sequence: CASSSGLNEKLFF.

The rearrangement uses TRBV29-1 and TRBJ1-4, with D possibly TRBD1 on 5 matching bases. CDR1 SQVTM and CDR2 ANQGSEA come from the germline V gene. The CDR3 is made up of 13 amino acids. The CDR3 DNA is TGCAGTGCCGGCAGGGTGGGCGGTGAAAAACTGTTTTTT. Translated: CSAGRVGGEKLFF.

This clone was picked up a small number of times. The chain combines TRBV6-6 with TRBJ2-1; D possibly corresponds to TRBD1 (6 bases). CDR3 length equals 14 residues. The V gene's germline CDR1 is MNHNY and CDR2 SVGAGI (reference sequence). Trimming took 10 bases from V and 6 from J, leaving 19 bases between them. The CDR3 DNA reads as TGTGCCACCGAGCAGGGGACGGTCATCAATGAGCAGTTCTTC. Amino acids: CATEQGTVINEQFF.

The chain recombines TRBV5-1 with TRBJ2-5; no reliable D call. There are 12 residues in the CDR3. Germline CDR1 and CDR2: SGHRS and YFSETQ. The germline V and J ends were trimmed by 3 bases and 2 bases, with 5 bases remaining between them. CDR3 DNA: TGCGCCAGCAGCTCGCTACAAGAGACCCAGTACTTC. Its translation is CASSSLQETQYF.

The gene calls are TRBV10-1 and TRBJ2-4; D uncertain. V was shortened by 5 bases and J by 2 bases, with 10 bases between the two germline ends. The CDR3 is made up of 14 amino acids. The germline V gene has CDR1 WNHNN and CDR2 SYGVQD (reference sequence). This CDR3 reads CASSQTSSKNIQYF. The DNA for the CDR3 is TGCGCCAGCAGTCAGACATCTTCCAAAAACATTCAGTACTTC.

V gene TRBV7-6 combines with J gene TRBJ2-3; D is perhaps TRBD1 (5 bases). V lost 5 bases, J lost 6 bases, and 12 bases lay in between. Germline values: CDR1 SGHVS, CDR2 FNYEAQ. CDR3 length: 13 residues. The CDR3 loop reads CASSPQVLDTQYF. The CDR3 nucleotides are TGTGCCAGCAGCCCACAGGTCTTGGATACGCAGTATTTT.

The gene calls are TRBV18 and TRBJ1-2, with D possibly being TRBD1 (5 bases). V lost 1 base and J 2 bases, leaving 11 bases between the germline ends. From germline, CDR1 is KGHSH and CDR2 LQKENI. The CDR3 runs to 15 residues. The CDR3 region is CASSPLSGENYGYTF. DNA of the CDR3: TGTGCCAGCTCACCACTCTCGGGGGAAAACTATGGCTACACCTTC.

This clone was counted between two and nine times. The rearrangement joins TRBV27 to TRBJ2-5; 7 positions agree with TRBD1. V was clipped by 5 bases and J by 2 bases; unmatched bases: 5. Germline V gene data show CDR1 as MNHEY and CDR2 as SMNVEV (reference sequence). CDR3 length: 14 residues. CDR3 residues: CASSLGTDQETQYF. The DNA of the CDR3 is TGTGCCAGCAGTCTCGGGACAGATCAAGAGACCCAGTACTTC.

The chain employs TRBV5-1 and TRBJ2-2, with 7 bases identical to TRBD1. The CDR3 has 17 residues. J gave up 1 base and V 4 bases, and 10 bases lay outside the gene matches. Germline V lookup: CDR1 SGHRS, CDR2 YFSETQ. The CDR3 DNA sequence: TGCGCCAGCAGCCCAACAACCGGGACAGAGAACACCGGGGAGCTGTTTTTT. It is translated as CASSPTTGTENTGELFF.